This T cell receptor (beta chain) was documented in a study of T cells in Graves' hyperthyroidism and ophthalmopathy. Study-level points and caveats: Classification by a 13 V-J model distinguished ophthalmopathy from stable hyperthyroidism.

CDR3 length: 15 residues. V was pared by 3 bases and J by 7 bases, with 8 bases of the junction left unmatched. CDR1 is SNHLY, CDR2 FYNNEI, per germline. RNA transcripts provided the source from which TCR beta CDR3 regions were amplified. First-round RT-PCR of the TCR CDR3 relied on the HTBI primer set. TCRdb called the multiplex PCR reads again in MiXCR, with one record for every CDR3 protein. The data show some 420,000 distinct CDR3 sequences, approximately 14% seen once. This clonotype was found many times. As yet, its antigen is unknown. This sequence originates from a young woman with Graves' hyperthyroidism. V and J are TRBV2 and TRBJ2-1; 8 bases line up with TRBD2. Sequenced sample: blood. This chain's CDR3 is CASSEPRGGLNEQFF. The CDR3 nucleotides are TGTGCCAGCAGTGAGCCACGGGGGGGGCTGAATGAGCAGTTCTTC.